The present entry profiles one T cell receptor (beta chain) with its context. Its target is unknown. Some clones are missing from TCRdb's copy, which holds only in-frame ones; the method was immunoSEQ multiplex PCR. The repertoire holds some 160,000 clones, with around 90% as singletons. These data originate in a study of cytomegalovirus exposure and HLA in healthy donors. Study-wide findings and caveats: Later, an analysis found that TCR clusters from the first cohort tended to co-occur in the approximately 130 validation repertoires. Cytomegalovirus-associated status was assigned to some 160 TCR beta chains.

CDR3 length: 15 amino acids. Trimming left V 1 base short and J 7 bases short, with 14 bases between. From germline, CDR1 is SEHNR and CDR2 FQNEAQ (reference sequence). The chain employs TRBV7-9 and TRBJ1-5; D might be TRBD1 (5 bases). The clonotype was recovered from a young man in good health and CMV-seronegative. The sequencing input was PBMCs. In DNA form, the CDR3 reads TGTGCCAGCAGCTTAGATAGTAGGGGAGGACAGCCCCAGCATTTT. Residues: CASSLDSRGGQPQHF.